The next 28 T cell receptor beta chains were all read from a single sample in a study of technical replicates of blood from a few donors. The repertoire was sequenced with immunoSEQ multiplex PCR; TCRdb's copy has only in-frame clones and lacks some. The table lists tens of thousands of clones, around 96% of them singletons. Sequences were obtained from T cells isolated from PBMCs. These receptors were taken from a human donor in good health.

The chain carries TRBV5-4 and TRBJ2-1; 9 bases line up with TRBD2. This CDR3 is 17 amino acids long. V was pared by 0 bases and J by 1 base, with 5 bases of the junction left unmatched. The germline gives CDR1 SGHNT, CDR2 YYREEE (reference sequence). The CDR3 protein is CASSLGLAGGSYNEQFF. In nucleotides, the CDR3 is TGTGCCAGCAGCTTGGGCCTCGCGGGGGGGTCCTACAATGAGCAGTTCTTC.

For the CDR3, the DNA is TGTGCTAGTGGTTTGCGATGGACAGACACAGATACGCAGTATTTT. It codes for CASGLRWTDTDTQYF. The chain joins TRBV12-5 to TRBJ2-3; D is perhaps TRBD1 (6 bases). V was clipped by 2 bases and J by 2 bases, with 11 bases between them. The CDR3 loop spans 15 amino acids. The germline CDR1 and CDR2 sequences are LGHNT and FRNRAP. The complete variable domain, with remaining parts taken from reference TRBV12-5 and TRBJ2-3, reads DARVTQTPRHKVTEMGQEVTMRCQPILGHNTVFWYRQTMMQGLELLAYFRNRAPLDDSGMPKDRFSAEMPDATLATLKIQPSEPRDSAVYFCASGLRWTDTDTQYFGPGTRLTVL.

J is TRBJ2-7 and V is TRBV5-1; D uncertain. Germline V gives CDR1 SGHRS, CDR2 YFSETQ. The germline V and J ends were trimmed by 7 bases and 1 base, with 15 bases remaining between them. CDR3 length: 14 amino acids. The CDR3 DNA reads as TGCGCCAGCTCGCGGTCGCAGAATTCCTACGAGCAGTACTTC. It yields the protein CASSRSQNSYEQYF.

This chain joins TRBV6-4 and TRBJ1-4; 7 nucleotides align to TRBD1. Germline V gives CDR1 MRHNA, CDR2 SNTAGT. V was pared by 9 bases and J by 8 bases, with 12 bases of the junction left unmatched. The CDR3 totals 14 residues. The CDR3 sequence is CARSGQNSGEKLFF. CDR3 bases: TGTGCCAGATCGGGACAGAACTCAGGGGAAAAACTGTTTTTT.

The chain joins TRBV28 to TRBJ1-1; the D is unclear. The CDR3 length is 14 residues. The V gene's germline CDR1 is MDHEN and CDR2 SYDVKM. Trimming took 2 bases from V and 1 from J, leaving 8 bases between them. CDR3 bases: TGTGCCAGCAGTTTACCAGTCACGAACACTGAAGCTTTCTTT. This gives the protein CASSLPVTNTEAFF.

The chain has TRBV30 and TRBJ1-1; tentatively, D is TRBD1 (5 bases). This CDR3 has 11 residues. The V gene lost 3 bases and the J gene lost 8 bases, with 10 bases spanning the gap. Germline CDR1 reads GTSNPN; CDR2 reads SVGIG (reference sequence). CDR3 region: CAWSLTEEAFF. The CDR3 coding sequence is TGTGCCTGGAGCCTGACAGAAGAAGCTTTCTTT.

The chain's CDR3 is CASSPPPDLAGPYTQYF. In nucleotides, the CDR3 is TGTGCCAGCAGTCCCCCCCCTGACCTAGCGGGACCTTATACGCAGTATTTT. The chain carries TRBV27 and TRBJ2-3, with TRBD2 identical over 9 bases. J was trimmed by 7 bases and V by 5 bases; bases with no gene match: 16. CDR3 length: 17 residues. CDR1 is MNHEY, CDR2 SMNVEV, per germline (reference sequence).

A few counts support this clone. The chain recombines TRBV10-3 with TRBJ2-7; the D gene is possibly TRBD2 (5 bases). Germline V gene sequence: CDR1 ENHRY, CDR2 SYGVKD. V lost 6 bases and J lost 2, with 14 bases in between. The CDR3 has 14 residues. The CDR3 DNA is TGTGCCATCAGGGGTTCAGCGGAGGCCTACGAGCAGTACTTC. Its protein is CAIRGSAEAYEQYF.

J is TRBJ1-1 and V is TRBV4-1; 7 nucleotides line up with TRBD1. Germline assignment: CDR1 MGHRA and CDR2 YSYEKL. Unmatched junction bases numbered 7, after V lost 2 bases and J lost 4 bases. The CDR3 totals 15 residues. The CDR3 DNA reads TGCGCCAGCAGCCAACCCCGACAGGGCTCCACTGAAGCTTTCTTT. It is translated as CASSQPRQGSTEAFF.

This chain uses TRBV11-2 with TRBJ2-5; TRBD1 aligns across 11 bases. The germline V gene has CDR1 SGHAT and CDR2 FQNNGV. The CDR3 length is 17 residues. The ends lost 5 bases at V and 4 bases at J; junction bases unmatched: 12. CDR3 sequence reads: CASSPIGTGGRRETQYF. CDR3 coding DNA: TGTGCCAGCAGCCCAATAGGGACAGGGGGTCGGCGAGAGACCCAGTACTTC.

The V and J genes are TRBV5-1 and TRBJ2-5; 9 bases fit TRBD1. Germline loops: CDR1 SGHRS, CDR2 YFSETQ. Trimming took 0 bases from V and 2 from J; bases not matched to a gene: 2. The CDR3 loop spans 15 amino acids. CDR3 sequence (DNA): TGCGCCAGCAGCTTGGTAGGGACAGGGCAAGAGACCCAGTACTTC. Its protein product is CASSLVGTGQETQYF.

The count of this clone is one. The V and J genes are TRBV5-1 and TRBJ2-1; 7 nucleotides match TRBD1. V was pared by 4 bases and J by 2 bases, with 3 bases of the junction left unmatched. Germline values: CDR1 SGHRS, CDR2 YFSETQ. The CDR3 runs to 14 residues. CDR3 in amino acids: CASSRQGTYNEQFF. The CDR3, as DNA: TGCGCCAGCAGCCGACAGGGAACCTACAATGAGCAGTTCTTC. The entire variable domain, with the rest obtained from reference TRBV5-1 and TRBJ2-1, is as follows: KAGVTQTPRYLIKTRGQQVTLSCSPISGHRSVSWYQQTPGQGLQFLFEYFSETQRNKGNFPGRFSGRQFSNSRSEMNVSTLELGDSALYLCASSRQGTYNEQFFGPGTRLTVL.

The chain carries TRBV5-1 and TRBJ2-3; a possible D gene is TRBD2 (6 bases). CDR1 is SGHRS and CDR2 is YFSETQ in the germline V gene. V lost 4 bases to trimming and J lost 2 bases, with 20 bases between them. The CDR3 loop spans 17 amino acids. The CDR3: CASSPGSGAANTDTQYF. In DNA, the CDR3 is TGCGCCAGCAGCCCAGGGTCGGGAGCGGCCAACACAGATACGCAGTATTTT.

The chain has TRBV2 and TRBJ1-5; tentative D call: TRBD1 (5 bases). Per the germline V gene, CDR1 is SNHLY and CDR2 is FYNNEI. Trimming left V 7 bases short and J 5 bases short, with 24 bases between. The CDR3 runs 17 residues. The CDR3 coding sequence is TGTGCCAGCAAGGGGATCTTTCGGAGGGTTGAGGATCAGCCCCAGCATTTT. Its protein product is CASKGIFRRVEDQPQHF.

This clone was observed a few times. The chain recombines TRBV7-8 with TRBJ1-2; D unresolved. The CDR3 sequence is 13 residues long. CDR1 and CDR2 (germline): SGHVS, FQNEAQ. The V end lost 5 bases, the J end lost 3 bases, and 10 bases lay between the germline ends. The DNA of the CDR3 is TGTGCCAGCAGCCCTACGGGAGACTATGGCTACACCTTC. Protein: CASSPTGDYGYTF.

V gene TRBV5-4 combines with J gene TRBJ2-6, with a tentative D call TRBD1 (6 bases). This CDR3 has 17 amino acids. V shed 6 bases and J shed 0 bases, with 16 bases lying between them. The germline V gene has CDR1 SGHNT and CDR2 YYREEE (reference sequence). CDR3 in amino acids: CASTGQLRFSGANVLTF. Here the CDR3 DNA reads TGTGCCAGCACCGGACAGTTAAGGTTCTCTGGGGCCAACGTCCTGACTTTC. The whole variable domain, filled in from reference TRBV5-4 and TRBJ2-6, reads ETGVTQSPTHLIKTRGQQVTLRCSSQSGHNTVSWYQQALGQGPQFIFQYYREEENGRGNFPPRFSGLQFPNYSSELNVNALELDDSALYLCASTGQLRFSGANVLTFGAGSRLTVL.

The rearrangement joins TRBV5-1 to TRBJ1-1; 7 positions agree with TRBD1. The J segment lost 4 bases and the V segment lost 7 bases, leaving 4 bases of the junction unmatched. This CDR3 has 12 amino acids. Per germline, CDR1 SGHRS and CDR2 YFSETQ. The CDR3 DNA sequence: TGCGCCAGCTCGAGACAGGGCACTGAAGCTTTCTTT. Amino acid sequence: CASSRQGTEAFF. The full variable domain, its missing parts supplied by reference TRBV5-1 and TRBJ1-1, is KAGVTQTPRYLIKTRGQQVTLSCSPISGHRSVSWYQQTPGQGLQFLFEYFSETQRNKGNFPGRFSGRQFSNSRSEMNVSTLELGDSALYLCASSRQGTEAFFGQGTRLTVV.

V is TRBV4-2 and J is TRBJ2-1; tentative D call: TRBD2 (5 bases). Trimming cost V 0 bases and J 7 bases, with 10 bases left between them. Germline V gene data show CDR1 as LGHNA and CDR2 as YNFKEQ. This CDR3 spans 14 amino acids. CDR3 residues: CASSQERGRNEQFF. Written as DNA, the CDR3 is TGTGCCAGCAGCCAAGAGAGAGGGCGTAATGAGCAGTTCTTC.

This clone was observed once. The chain joins TRBV6-5 to TRBJ1-2; D unclear. The ends were cut back, 8 bases at V and 0 bases at J, with 10 bases in the middle. Germline V gene sequence: CDR1 MNHEY, CDR2 SVGAGI. The CDR3 is made up of 13 amino acids. CDR3 DNA sequence: TGTGCCAGCTATGCGCAAGCTAACTATGGCTACACCTTC. Encoded protein: CASYAQANYGYTF.

The chain couples TRBV10-3 to TRBJ2-7; D might be TRBD1 (6 bases). The germline CDR1 and CDR2 sequences are ENHRY and SYGVKD. The CDR3 runs 13 residues. Between the trimmed V and J ends, which lost 4 bases and 5 bases, there was a span of 12 bases. CDR3 loop: CAISGQGPNEQYF. The CDR3 DNA sequence: TGTGCCATCAGTGGGCAGGGGCCGAACGAGCAGTACTTC.

The genes are TRBV5-1 and TRBJ2-3, with 10 bases matching TRBD2. The CDR3 is made up of 16 amino acids. J lost 3 bases, V lost 4 bases, and 8 bases had no gene match. Germline values: CDR1 SGHRS, CDR2 YFSETQ. The CDR3 DNA follows: TGCGCCAGCAGCGATGAGGTACTAGCGGGAACAGATACGCAGTATTTT. This encodes CASSDEVLAGTDTQYF.

Here the CDR3 reads CASSFENPGPYGYTF. The CDR3 bases are TGCGCCAGCAGCTTCGAAAATCCAGGGCCCTATGGCTACACCTTC. The genes are TRBV5-1 and TRBJ1-2; tentative D call: TRBD1 (5 bases). Germline-derived CDR1 and CDR2 are SGHRS and YFSETQ. The CDR3 covers 15 residues. V was shortened by 2 bases and J by 4 bases, with 15 bases between the two germline ends. The full variable domain, rest sourced from reference TRBV5-1 and TRBJ1-2, is KAGVTQTPRYLIKTRGQQVTLSCSPISGHRSVSWYQQTPGQGLQFLFEYFSETQRNKGNFPGRFSGRQFSNSRSEMNVSTLELGDSALYLCASSFENPGPYGYTFGSGTRLTVV.

This rearrangement joins TRBV19 to TRBJ2-1; D perhaps matches TRBD2 (6 bases). Germline V gene sequence: CDR1 LNHDA, CDR2 SQIVND (reference sequence). V was clipped by 5 bases and J by 3 bases, with 14 bases between them. CDR3 length: 15 residues. CDR3 coding DNA: TGTGCCAGTAGTTCGGACCTGGGAGGCTACAATGAGCAGTTCTTC. This gives the protein CASSSDLGGYNEQFF.

The chain employs TRBV9 and TRBJ2-3; 10 positions match TRBD2. Germline values: CDR1 SGDLS, CDR2 YYNGEE. The CDR3 runs 19 residues. V was pared by 1 base and J by 2 bases, with 13 bases of the junction left unmatched. In DNA, the CDR3 is TGTGCCAGCAGCGTACCTTTAGCGGGGGGTAACCTTCACACAGATACGCAGTATTTT. Translation: CASSVPLAGGNLHTDTQYF.

The rearrangement links TRBV11-1 to TRBJ2-7; 10 bases map to TRBD1. Germline lookup yields CDR1 SGHAT and CDR2 FQDESV (reference sequence). The CDR3 consists of 17 residues. Trimming at V came to 2 bases and at J to 0 bases, leaving 7 bases not matched to a gene. The CDR3 nucleotides read TGTGCCAGCAGCTTAAATCCGGGACAGGGGCTCTCCTACGAGCAGTACTTC. The encoded protein is CASSLNPGQGLSYEQYF. The full variable domain, rest sourced from reference TRBV11-1 and TRBJ2-7, is EAEVAQSPRYKITEKSQAVAFWCDPISGHATLYWYRQILGQGPELLVQFQDESVVDDSQLPKDRFSAERLKGVDSTLKIQPAELGDSAMYLCASSLNPGQGLSYEQYFGPGTRLTVT.

This chain joins TRBV9 and TRBJ2-7; D is possibly TRBD1 (5 bases). V was shortened by 0 bases and J by 3 bases, with 10 bases between the two germline ends. Germline assignment: CDR1 SGDLS and CDR2 YYNGEE. The CDR3 extends over 14 amino acids. CDR3 sequence: CASSVGLQGYEQYF. CDR3 DNA: TGTGCCAGCAGCGTAGGGCTCCAGGGCTACGAGCAGTACTTC.

The chain uses TRBV5-6 and TRBJ2-2; 11 positions match TRBD2. With V trimmed by 0 bases and J by 3 bases, 7 bases remained unmatched. Germline-derived CDR1 and CDR2 are SGHDT and YYEEEE. The CDR3 has 18 residues. The CDR3 DNA is TGTGCCAGCAGCTTGGAGGTAGCGGGGGGGCATTACACCGGGGAGCTGTTTTTT. Its protein is CASSLEVAGGHYTGELFF. The full variable domain, with the rest looked up from reference TRBV5-6 and TRBJ2-2, is DAGVTQSPTHLIKTRGQQVTLRCSPKSGHDTVSWYQQALGQGPQFIFQYYEEEERQRGNFPDRFSGHQFPNYSSELNVNALLLGDSALYLCASSLEVAGGHYTGELFFGEGSRLTVL.

The chain joins TRBV10-3 to TRBJ2-5; weak D call: TRBD1 (5 bases). The V gene's germline CDR1 is ENHRY and CDR2 SYGVKD. Trimming stripped 2 bases from V and 2 bases from J, with 18 bases between. The CDR3 consists of 17 residues. The CDR3 DNA reads TGTGCCATCAGTGAGGTACTGGTAACAGGATTACAAGAGACCCAGTACTTC. It codes for CAISEVLVTGLQETQYF.